There are a few counts of the clone carrying this TCR beta chain. No antigen is known for it. This entry is derived from a study of identical twins. Germline CDR1 LGHNA, CDR2 YSLEER. The CDR3 totals 15 residues. V lost 0 bases and J lost 6, with 12 bases in between. It was template switching that added a universal primer site, and there were unique molecular identifiers on the cDNA. One entry per CDR3 protein, called by TCRdb with MiXCR from the 5' RACE reads. The sample yields hundreds of thousands of distinct CDR3 sequences, approximately 9% seen once. Study-wide points: Monozygotic twin pairs showed more out-of-frame TCR alpha sharing than models estimated. Insertions were fewer in abundant cord blood beta clonotypes, whereas memory repertoires showed none of this pattern.

In addition, the sample was reused for a study of yellow fever vaccine responses in identical twins. According to that study: Twins reportedly mounted vaccine T cell responses that seemed partly convergent, partly personalized.

The V gene is TRBV4-3, the J gene TRBJ2-1; D is possibly TRBD1 or TRBD2 (5 bases each). This clonotype was sampled from a young woman in good health. Sequencing was carried out using PBMCs. CDR3 nucleotide sequence: TGCGCCAGCAGCCAAGAGGGGACCACAACCAATGAGCAGTTCTTC. The encoded protein is CASSQEGTTTNEQFF.